A single sample is the source of the 20 T cell receptor beta chains below, sequenced in a study of T-cell memory formation after mild COVID-19 (dated by TCRdb to the early 2020s). Library prep was done by 5' RACE. The sequencer was an Illumina NovaSeq 6000. TCRdb reprocessing: public reads trimmed at Q25 with fastp, clones called with MiXCR, in-frame beta chains kept. Duplicate CDR3 protein sequences are folded into a single record with the most common DNA and genes. Counted in this sample were around 390,000 distinct CDR3 sequences; about a sixth of them appeared once. The ten largest clones take up roughly 21% of the sample. Sequenced sample: PBMCs or a T cell subset sorted from them (not recorded which). The receptors derive from a man between 18 and 35 years old who had mild COVID-19 (a few samples of this study predate the infection). The sample titles of this study are shuffled in the database, so cell type and time point are left out; the donor was told from shared clones.

This clonotype was observed a few times. The chain has TRBV20-1 and TRBJ1-1; no definite D call. Germline V gene lookup returns CDR1 DFQATT and CDR2 SNEGSKA (reference sequence). V lost 0 bases to trimming and J lost 6 bases, with 14 bases between them. The CDR3 is 14 amino acids. CDR3 protein: CSARDGPVRAEAFF. In DNA form, the CDR3 reads TGCAGTGCTAGAGATGGACCTGTCCGGGCTGAAGCTTTCTTT.

This clonotype has more than one count but fewer than ten. One junction end disagrees with the germline gene, perhaps due to a read error. The chain carries TRBV24-1 and TRBJ1-1; D ambiguous. The V gene's germline CDR1 is KGHDR and CDR2 SFDVKD. The CDR3 covers 12 residues. This CDR3 is CATSDVNTEAFF. The CDR3 coding sequence is TGTGCCACCAGTGATGTGAATACTGAAGCTTTCTTT.

This clonotype was seen a handful of times. J is TRBJ2-4 and V is TRBV4-2, with D tentatively TRBD2 (7 bases). The CDR3 runs 14 residues. Deletions cut 1 base from V and 6 bases from J, with 10 bases between. Germline loops: CDR1 LGHNA, CDR2 YNFKEQ. CDR3 region: CASSQGGGRNIQYF. The CDR3 DNA follows: TGTGCCAGCAGCCAAGGGGGGGGCAGAAACATTCAGTACTTC.

This clonotype has just a few counts. The rearrangement joins TRBV12-3 or TRBV12-4 to TRBJ2-5, with 10 bases identical to TRBD2. Trimming cost V 3 bases and J 3 bases; bases outside gene matches: 4. The CDR3 totals 15 residues. The CDR3 spells CASSFIAGGKETQYF. DNA of the CDR3: TGTGCCAGCAGTTTTATAGCGGGGGGAAAAGAGACCCAGTACTTC.

This chain uses TRBV12-3 or TRBV12-4 with TRBJ1-6; possible D gene TRBD1, 5 bases. The ends were cut back, 3 bases at V and 5 bases at J, with 8 bases in the middle. The CDR3 spans 14 residues. DNA of the CDR3: TGTGCCAGCAGTTTGGGGGTAAATAATTCACCCCTCCACTTT. It translates to CASSLGVNNSPLHF.

The genes are TRBV29-1 and TRBJ2-4; no clear D. CDR1 is SQVTM and CDR2 is ANQGSEA in the germline V gene. This CDR3 is built from 10 residues. V lost 4 bases, J lost 5 bases, and 3 bases lay in between. CDR3 protein: CSVGQNIQYF. DNA of the CDR3: TGCAGCGTTGGCCAAAACATTCAGTACTTC.

This CDR3 reads CASSSDSDASPLHF. The CDR3, as DNA: TGTGCCAGCAGCTCGGACAGCGACGCCTCACCCCTCCACTTT. V and J are TRBV11-2 and TRBJ1-6; possible D gene TRBD1, 6 bases. This CDR3 comprises 14 residues. Germline-derived CDR1 and CDR2 are SGHAT and FQNNGV. Deletions cut 4 bases from V and 10 bases from J, with 14 bases between.

The gene calls are TRBV29-1 and TRBJ2-3; D is possibly TRBD1 (5 bases). The CDR3 contains 14 residues. Germline loops: CDR1 SQVTM, CDR2 ANQGSEA. Trimming pared 5 bases from V and 4 bases from J, leaving 16 bases between. This CDR3 reads CSVSKTGGADTQYF. CDR3 DNA sequence: TGCAGCGTTTCGAAAACAGGTGGCGCAGATACGCAGTATTTT.

This clonotype was counted a few times. This rearrangement joins TRBV9 to TRBJ2-2; D ambiguous. The germline V gene has CDR1 SGDLS and CDR2 YYNGEE. The CDR3 has 16 amino acids. Trimming took 4 bases from V and 1 from J, leaving 14 bases between them. The DNA of the CDR3 is TGTGCCAGCAGCCCCGGCCTGATTATGAACACCGGGGAGCTGTTTTTT. Translated: CASSPGLIMNTGELFF.

The V gene is TRBV7-2, the J gene TRBJ2-7; D is unclear. V lost 1 base and J lost 3, with 10 bases in between. CDR1 and CDR2 from the germline V gene are SGHTA and FQGNSA. This CDR3 has 14 amino acids. The CDR3 sequence: CASSLGARNYEQYF. CDR3 sequence (DNA): TGTGCCAGCAGCTTAGGGGCGAGAAACTACGAGCAGTACTTC. The full variable domain, its missing parts supplied by reference TRBV7-2 and TRBJ2-7, is GAGVSQSPSNKVTEKGKDVELRCDPISGHTALYWYRQSLGQGLEFLIYFQGNSAPDKSGLPSDRFSAERTGGSVSTLTIQRTQQEDSAVYLCASSLGARNYEQYFGPGTRLTVT.

This sequence joins TRBV7-3 and TRBJ2-5; 7 bases line up with TRBD1. The junction had 10 bases not matched to a gene; V was cut back by 5 bases and J by 4 bases. CDR1 and CDR2 from the germline V gene are SGHTA and FQGTGA. This CDR3 is 15 amino acids long. As DNA, the CDR3 is TGTGCCAGCAGCCTAAGCCCCGCAGGGGGAGAGACCCAGTACTTC. Translating it yields CASSLSPAGGETQYF.

In its sample, this clonotype was seen a few times. This chain joins TRBV5-1 and TRBJ2-3; possibly TRBD2 for D (6 bases). The CDR3 contains 15 residues. The germline V and J ends were trimmed by 6 bases and 1 base, with 15 bases remaining between them. Germline loops: CDR1 SGHRS, CDR2 YFSETQ. DNA of the CDR3: TGCGCCAGCATCCGAGGTAGCGGAGGCACAGATACGCAGTATTTT. Its translation: CASIRGSGGTDTQYF.

The chain carries TRBV7-7 and TRBJ2-5; 11 bases line up with TRBD2. CDR3 length: 14 amino acids. From germline, CDR1 is SSHAT and CDR2 FNYEAQ (reference sequence). CDR3 loop: CASGLAGGVETQYF. The DNA of the CDR3 is TGTGCTAGCGGGCTAGCGGGGGGAGTGGAGACCCAGTACTTC.

The chain couples TRBV20-1 to TRBJ2-7, with D perhaps given as TRBD1 or TRBD2 (5 bases each). The length of the CDR3 is 12 residues. The ends were cut back, 5 bases at V and 5 bases at J, with 13 bases in the middle. The germline CDR1 and CDR2 sequences are DFQATT and SNEGSKA (reference sequence). CDR3 nucleotides: TGCAGTGCTCCGGGACCACTTAACGAGCAGTACTTC. This codes for CSAPGPLNEQYF.

The rearrangement uses TRBV6-6 and TRBJ2-2; TRBD2 aligns across 12 bases. The germline V gene encodes CDR1 MNHNY and CDR2 SVGAGI (reference sequence). V was clipped by 9 bases and J by 4 bases; unmatched bases: 6. The CDR3 length is 15 residues. The DNA for the CDR3 is TGTGCCAGTACTCTAGCGGGGGGGCCCACCGGGGAGCTGTTTTTT. It encodes CASTLAGGPTGELFF.

This clonotype appeared a few times. V gene TRBV4-3 combines with J gene TRBJ2-1; D gene uncertain. CDR1 and CDR2 (germline): LGHNA, YSLEER. This CDR3 has 15 amino acids. V lost 5 bases to trimming and J lost 0 bases, with 11 bases between them. The CDR3 spells CASSEALSSYNEQFF. CDR3 bases: TGCGCCAGCAGCGAGGCACTGAGCTCCTACAATGAGCAGTTCTTC.

This clonotype was seen only a few times. The gene calls are TRBV5-1 and TRBJ2-3; perhaps TRBD1 as D (5 bases). Per germline, CDR1 SGHRS and CDR2 YFSETQ. Trimming cost V 2 bases and J 1 base, with 11 bases left between them. This CDR3 spans 15 amino acids. The DNA for the CDR3 is TGCGCCAGCAGCTTTGCGACAGTCCGCACAGATACGCAGTATTTT. This translates into CASSFATVRTDTQYF.

This rearrangement joins TRBV10-3 to TRBJ2-5; TRBD1 agrees at 8 bases. Germline assignment: CDR1 ENHRY and CDR2 SYGVKD. Germline trimming cut 8 bases from V and 5 bases from J; bases unmatched to any gene: 10. The CDR3 has 14 amino acids. In DNA form, the CDR3 reads TGTGCCATCGGTCAGACAGGGGAAGGGGAGACCCAGTACTTC. Protein: CAIGQTGEGETQYF.

This clonotype was observed at least ten times. The chain uses TRBV7-9 and TRBJ2-2; perhaps D is TRBD1 or TRBD2 (5 bases each). Germline V gene lookup returns CDR1 SEHNR and CDR2 FQNEAQ (reference sequence). The CDR3 contains 16 residues. V gave up 6 bases and J gave up 3 bases, with 17 bases separating them. The CDR3 nucleotides read TGTGCCAGCAGGGCTCCGAGGAGAGGGGACACCGGGGAGCTGTTTTTT. Its translation is CASRAPRRGDTGELFF. Supplemented by reference TRBV7-9 and TRBJ2-2, the full variable domain reads DTGVSQNPRHKITKRGQNVTFRCDPISEHNRLYWYRQTLGQGPEFLTYFQNEAQLEKSRLLSDRFSAERPKGSFSTLEIQRTEQGDSAMYLCASRAPRRGDTGELFFGEGSRLTVL.

The chain employs TRBV5-1 and TRBJ2-3; unclear D gene. V gave up 4 bases and J gave up 0 bases, with 9 bases separating them. From germline, CDR1 is SGHRS and CDR2 YFSETQ. This CDR3 region has 14 residues. CDR3 bases: TGCGCCAGCAGCAAGACCGTTAGCACAGATACGCAGTATTTT. It translates to CASSKTVSTDTQYF.